These 29 T cell receptor beta chains were all obtained from the same sample, sequenced in a study of CD8 T cells in Susac syndrome. After extraction with the RNeasy kit, roughly 0.45 to 1 ug of the RNA was reverse transcribed using random hexamers. TCRdb re-called the immunoSEQ multiplex PCR reads through MiXCR, storing one row per CDR3 protein. Of approximately 170,000 distinct CDR3 sequences in the sample, roughly 95% were seen once. The sample consisted of CD4+ T cells from PBMCs. The source of these receptors is a human donor with multiple sclerosis.

V gene TRBV30 combines with J gene TRBJ2-3; D is possibly TRBD2 (5 bases). This CDR3 has 13 residues. CDR1 is GTSNPN and CDR2 is SVGIG in the germline V gene (reference sequence). Written as DNA, the CDR3 is TGTGCTCGAAGCGGTATAAGCACAGATACGCAGTATTTT. Translating gives CARSGISTDTQYF.

V and J are TRBV12-3 or TRBV12-4 and TRBJ2-5; weak D call: TRBD2 (6 bases). CDR3 length: 12 residues. The V gene lost 5 bases and the J gene lost 7 bases, with 11 bases spanning the gap. The CDR3 is CASSTEGRTQYF. The CDR3, as DNA: TGTGCCAGCAGTACGGAGGGGAGGACCCAGTACTTC.

The rearrangement uses TRBV6-1 and TRBJ2-4; 11 positions agree with TRBD2. Trimming at V came to 6 bases and at J to 4 bases, leaving 8 bases not matched to a gene. Germline V gene sequence: CDR1 MNHNS, CDR2 SASEGT. This CDR3 has 16 residues. In DNA form, the CDR3 reads TGTGCCAGCAGGGGTCTAGCGGGAGGAGGTAAAAACATTCAGTACTTC. Its translation: CASRGLAGGGKNIQYF.

The gene calls are TRBV5-6 and TRBJ1-1; a weak D match, TRBD1 (5 bases). Germline CDR1 is SGHDT and CDR2 is YYEEEE. The V gene lost 4 bases and the J gene lost 11 bases, with 24 bases spanning the gap. CDR3 size: 15 residues. CDR3 DNA: TGTGCCAGCAGCACGCTCTTTGGGGACTCCCTGAGGGCTTTCTTT. Encoded protein: CASSTLFGDSLRAFF.

This chain joins TRBV5-6 and TRBJ2-3; weak D call: TRBD2 (5 bases). The CDR3 length is 13 residues. Germline lookup yields CDR1 SGHDT and CDR2 YYEEEE. V gave up 2 bases and J gave up 14 bases, with 18 bases separating them. The CDR3 nucleotides are TGTGCCAGCAGCTTATCCTCCTACGGGGTCGTGTATTTT. Translated, it gives CASSLSSYGVVYF.

This clonotype was observed a single time. V is TRBV29-1 and J is TRBJ2-1; D gene ambiguous. This CDR3 region has 11 residues. V was trimmed by 4 bases and J by 6 bases, leaving 7 bases between them. Germline V lookup: CDR1 SQVTM, CDR2 ANQGSEA. CDR3 nucleotides: TGCAGCGTTGGTTCCCCCAATGAGCAGTTCTTC. Translating it yields CSVGSPNEQFF.

This chain joins TRBV5-6 and TRBJ1-2; no clear D. V lost 3 bases and J 5 bases, leaving 8 bases between the germline ends. Per germline, CDR1 SGHDT and CDR2 YYEEEE. The CDR3 runs to 12 residues. The CDR3 DNA reads as TGTGCCAGCAGCTCCACGCCTTATGGCTACACCTTC. Its protein is CASSSTPYGYTF.

This clonotype was detected once. The chain couples TRBV3-1 to TRBJ2-2; tentatively, D is TRBD1 (5 bases). The CDR3 runs 16 residues. V was trimmed by 0 bases and J by 3 bases, leaving 11 bases between them. Germline V gene data show CDR1 as LGHDT and CDR2 as YNNKEL (reference sequence). CDR3 sequence reads: CASSQDQGSDTGELFF. The CDR3 coding sequence is TGTGCCAGCAGCCAAGATCAGGGAAGTGACACCGGGGAGCTGTTTTTT.

V is TRBV20-1 and J is TRBJ2-7, with TRBD1 matching over 10 bases. The CDR3 length is 15 residues. After removal of 0 bases from V and 2 bases from J, the junction contained 4 bases not matched to a gene. Germline V gives CDR1 DFQATT, CDR2 SNEGSKA (reference sequence). For the CDR3, the DNA is TGCAGTGCTAGAGATCAGGACAGGGGGGCCTACGAGCAGTACTTC. As protein: CSARDQDRGAYEQYF.

The chain joins TRBV4-1 to TRBJ2-1; tentative D call: TRBD2 (6 bases). V lost 5 bases to trimming and J lost 4 bases, with 9 bases between them. This CDR3 has 13 residues. Germline loops: CDR1 MGHRA, CDR2 YSYEKL. CDR3 loop: CASSVGGYNEQFF. CDR3 in DNA: TGCGCCAGCAGCGTCGGGGGTTACAATGAGCAGTTCTTC.

The V call is TRBV2, the J call TRBJ2-3, with D tentatively TRBD1 (6 bases). Germline V gene data show CDR1 as SNHLY and CDR2 as FYNNEI. Trimming left V 2 bases short and J 2 bases short, with 14 bases between. CDR3 size: 16 residues. DNA of the CDR3: TGTGCCAGCAGTGAAACGGGCAGGGGATCCACAGATACGCAGTATTTT. This encodes CASSETGRGSTDTQYF.

The chain is built from TRBV7-9 and TRBJ2-1, with 10 bases aligning to TRBD1. CDR3 length: 14 amino acids. CDR1 and CDR2 (germline): SEHNR, FQNEAQ (reference sequence). V lost 6 bases and J lost 9; bases outside the gene matches: 8. In DNA, the CDR3 is TGTGCCAGCAGGCAAGGACAGGGGGGTAGTGAGCAGTTCTTC. Amino acids: CASRQGQGGSEQFF.

The genes are TRBV7-9 and TRBJ2-2; 9 bases line up with TRBD1. Trimming at V came to 5 bases and at J to 7 bases, leaving 14 bases not matched to a gene. CDR1 and CDR2 (germline): SEHNR, FQNEAQ (reference sequence). This CDR3 contains 17 residues. This CDR3 is CASSPTDRGHIGGELFF. CDR3 nucleotides: TGTGCCAGCAGCCCGACGGACAGGGGCCATATAGGCGGGGAGCTGTTTTTT.

The CDR3 is CASSVLGAKRINEQFF. The DNA for the CDR3 is TGTGCCAGCAGCGTACTAGGGGCCAAAAGGATCAATGAGCAGTTCTTC. The chain is built from TRBV9 and TRBJ2-1, with D tentatively TRBD1 (5 bases). The V gene lost 1 base and the J gene lost 6 bases, with 17 bases spanning the gap. Germline CDR1 SGDLS, CDR2 YYNGEE. The CDR3 consists of 16 residues.

This clonotype showed up just a few times. The genes are TRBV27 and TRBJ1-5, with 7 bases identical to TRBD1. CDR3 length: 14 amino acids. V shed 4 bases, J shed 2 bases, and the junction held 2 bases outside the gene matches. CDR1 is MNHEY, CDR2 SMNVEV, per germline (reference sequence). CDR3 coding DNA: TGTGCCAGCAGTTCTACAGGGGGCAATCAGCCCCAGCATTTT. Its translation: CASSSTGGNQPQHF.

For the CDR3, the DNA is TGTGCCAGCAGCTCAGGATCATTCTCCGGAAACACCATATATTTT. This sequence encodes CASSSGSFSGNTIYF. The chain has TRBV7-2 and TRBJ1-3; no firm D call. This CDR3 has 15 amino acids. Germline V gives CDR1 SGHTA, CDR2 FQGNSA. V lost 4 bases, J lost 4 bases, and 14 bases lay in between.

The chain carries TRBV7-9 and TRBJ1-1, with a possible D match to TRBD1 (5 bases). Germline V lookup: CDR1 SEHNR, CDR2 FQNEAQ (reference sequence). The CDR3 runs 11 residues. V lost 4 bases to trimming and J lost 11 bases, with 11 bases between them. CDR3 DNA sequence: TGTGCCAGCAGCTGGGGGGATACGGCTTTCTTT. As protein: CASSWGDTAFF.

The rearrangement uses TRBV30 and TRBJ1-1; 7 bases match TRBD1. Germline V gives CDR1 GTSNPN, CDR2 SVGIG (reference sequence). Trimming at V came to 0 bases and at J to 7 bases, leaving 5 bases not matched to a gene. This CDR3 spans 13 amino acids. Written as DNA, the CDR3 is TGTGCCTGGAGTGTAGGGACAGTCGGTGAAGCTTTCTTT. This sequence encodes CAWSVGTVGEAFF.

There are a few counts of this clonotype. This rearrangement joins TRBV3-1 to TRBJ1-1; D ambiguous. V was clipped by 4 bases and J by 1 base, with 7 bases between them. This CDR3 region has 13 residues. Germline CDR1 reads LGHDT; CDR2 reads YNNKEL (reference sequence). The CDR3 reads CASSPWGNTEAFF. CDR3 DNA: TGTGCCAGCAGCCCCTGGGGGAACACTGAAGCTTTCTTT.

The chain has TRBV20-1 and TRBJ2-3; D may be TRBD2 (6 bases). V lost 5 bases, J lost 7 bases, and 25 bases lay in between. This CDR3 is 16 amino acids long. Germline CDR1 and CDR2: DFQATT and SNEGSKA (reference sequence). The DNA of the CDR3 is TGCAGTGCTGGGGACTCAGCGATCGGCTACAGTCATACGCAGTATTTT. It translates to CSAGDSAIGYSHTQYF.

The chain uses TRBV24-1 and TRBJ2-1; D is uncertain. Trimming shortened V by 9 bases and J by 12 bases, and 26 bases separated the two germline ends. The germline gives CDR1 KGHDR, CDR2 SFDVKD. This CDR3 contains 15 residues. The CDR3 loop reads CATLAGRCPPPRQFF. The CDR3 DNA is TGTGCCACCTTGGCCGGCCGCTGCCCCCCACCGCGGCAGTTCTTC.

The V call is TRBV27, the J call TRBJ1-1; D call uncertain. Germline CDR1 reads MNHEY; CDR2 reads SMNVEV (reference sequence). The V gene lost 6 bases and the J gene lost 4 bases, with 12 bases spanning the gap. The CDR3 consists of 13 residues. CDR3 residues: CASRPVRATEAFF. The CDR3 nucleotides are TGTGCCAGCAGGCCTGTGCGTGCCACTGAAGCTTTCTTT.

This CDR3 reads CASSLRTSGRAGETQYF. The DNA of the CDR3 is TGCGCCAGCAGCCTCCGGACTAGCGGGAGGGCGGGAGAGACCCAGTACTTC. This chain uses TRBV5-1 with TRBJ2-5; 15 positions match TRBD2. The CDR3 runs 17 residues. Germline CDR1 and CDR2: SGHRS and YFSETQ. The V gene end was trimmed by 4 bases and the J gene end by 4 bases; junction bases not matched to a gene: 8.

The rearrangement joins TRBV30 to TRBJ2-2; D perhaps matches TRBD2 (6 bases). The germline V gene encodes CDR1 GTSNPN and CDR2 SVGIG (reference sequence). Deletions cut 2 bases from V and 4 bases from J, with 11 bases between. The CDR3 consists of 14 residues. The CDR3 nucleotides are TGTGCCTGGAGTTCCGGGAGACGCACCGGGGAGCTGTTTTTT. It translates to CAWSSGRRTGELFF.

V gene TRBV29-1 combines with J gene TRBJ2-7; TRBD1 agrees at 7 bases. CDR3 size: 13 residues. The V gene's germline CDR1 is SQVTM and CDR2 ANQGSEA. The ends lost 6 bases at V and 2 bases at J; junction bases unmatched: 7. CDR3 coding DNA: TGCAGCGTACAGATCGACAGGGCCTACGAGCAGTACTTC. This sequence encodes CSVQIDRAYEQYF.

The DNA of the CDR3 is TGCGCCAGCAGCTTGGAGCCAGCGGGAGAGGCTGAGACCCAGTACTTC. Protein product: CASSLEPAGEAETQYF. The J gene is TRBJ2-5, the V gene TRBV5-1; 8 nucleotides align to TRBD2. Germline V CDR1 and CDR2: SGHRS, YFSETQ. This CDR3 region has 16 residues. The V gene end was trimmed by 0 bases and the J gene end by 5 bases; junction bases not matched to a gene: 9.

This clonotype occurred once. V is TRBV12-3 or TRBV12-4 and J is TRBJ2-7; D gene ambiguous. The CDR3 totals 12 residues. Trimming took off 5 bases at V and 6 bases at J, with 11 bases between the two ends. CDR3 loop: CASSRSRSEQYF. Here the CDR3 DNA reads TGTGCCAGCAGTCGATCCAGGTCCGAGCAGTACTTC.

The chain recombines TRBV30 with TRBJ1-1; D gene uncertain. Trimming shortened V by 1 base and J by 4 bases, and 7 bases separated the two germline ends. Germline V gene sequence: CDR1 GTSNPN, CDR2 SVGIG (reference sequence). The CDR3 has 12 residues. This chain's CDR3 is CAWSEAVTEAFF. In DNA form, the CDR3 reads TGTGCCTGGAGTGAGGCGGTCACTGAAGCTTTCTTT.

The chain joins TRBV25-1 to TRBJ2-2; D is uncertain. The germline V and J ends were trimmed by 5 bases and 6 bases, with 13 bases remaining between them. The CDR3 loop spans 14 amino acids. Germline CDR1 reads MGHDK; CDR2 reads SYGVNS. The DNA for the CDR3 is TGTGCCAGCAGTAAGGGCCGGGTCGCCGGGGAGCTGTTTTTT. Translating gives CASSKGRVAGELFF.